This TCR beta chain was recorded in a study of cytomegalovirus exposure and HLA in healthy donors. Background on the study: Approximately 80 million unique TCRs from HLA-typed donors were held in an early data release.

Trimming cost V 4 bases and J 1 base, with 8 bases left between them. The CDR3 loop spans 13 amino acids. Germline assignment: CDR1 SGHRS and CDR2 YFSETQ. The sample holds a few counts of this clone. Its antigen is as yet unknown. This specimen includes other DNA sequences encoding the same CDR3. General study points: The CMV antigen specificity of a few CMV-associated chains was confirmed through in vitro analysis. Cytomegalovirus association was listed for about 180 TCR beta chains.

The PCR employed 60 Vbeta primers together with 13 Jbeta primers. Assay: immunoSEQ multiplex PCR; the TCRdb copy retains only in-frame clones and omits some. The sample lists roughly 200,000 clones, roughly 80% occurring once. This TCR was sampled from a woman younger than 30 in good health and CMV-seronegative. Sequenced input: PBMCs. V usage is TRBV5-1 and J usage is TRBJ1-1, with TRBD1 as a possible D gene (5 bases). The CDR3 spells CASSLTGNTEAFF. The CDR3 DNA follows: TGCGCCAGCAGCCTAACAGGGAACACTGAAGCTTTCTTT.